Below, 7 T cell receptor beta chains from the same sample are listed, as sequenced in a study of graft-versus-host responses after intestinal transplantation (dated by TCRdb to about 2021). The library was produced with the immunoSEQ multiplex PCR assay. What TCRdb holds here is the immuneACCESS table cut down to in-frame rearrangements. Part of the clones is not present; checked against another copy, under half of the missing clones reflect an unresolved V gene, and the others are unexplained. The sample profile shows about 90,000 clones; around 90% of them were found once. More than 0.25% of the sample is held by the ten biggest clonotypes. The time point label for this specimen denotes: cells obtained before transplantation from donor or recipient. The antigens these receptors bind are not known. Sequenced here: unstimulated CD4+ T cells sorted from spleen or lymph node cells, sampled before transplant. Every receptor here comes from a human donor who was the organ donor for an intestinal transplant.

This chain links TRBV5-1 with TRBJ1-4; D remains unclear. Germline V gives CDR1 SGHRS, CDR2 YFSETQ. V lost 0 bases to trimming and J lost 8 bases, with 11 bases between them. The CDR3 runs to 14 residues. CDR3 sequence reads: CASSLEGVGEKLFF. CDR3 in DNA: TGCGCCAGCAGCTTGGAGGGAGTAGGCGAAAAACTGTTTTTT.

The chain has TRBV21-1 and TRBJ1-5; TRBD1 reflects the table's D call only, with no check against the DNA. TRBV21-1 is deemed a pseudogene. The CDR3 length is 15 residues. CDR3 protein: CAPGQGFFGNQPQHF. CDR3 sequence (DNA): TGTGCCCCGGGACAGGGTTTTTTTGGCAATCAGCCCCAGCATTTT.

J is TRBJ2-1 and V is TRBV25-1; 7 bases are a match to TRBD1. Trimming removed 1 base from V and 7 bases from J; junction bases left unmatched: 7. Germline CDR1 MGHDK, CDR2 SYGVNS. CDR3 size: 15 residues. The CDR3 here is CASSESLQQGNEQFF. CDR3 nucleotides: TGTGCCAGCAGTGAATCCCTCCAACAGGGGAATGAGCAGTTCTTC.

V gene TRBV5-1 combines with J gene TRBJ2-1; no clear D. Trimming cost V 0 bases and J 5 bases, with 12 bases left between them. This CDR3 region has 15 residues. Germline CDR1 and CDR2: SGHRS and YFSETQ. This CDR3 is CASSLAQDWDNEQFF. In nucleotides, the CDR3 is TGCGCCAGCAGCTTGGCGCAGGATTGGGACAATGAGCAGTTCTTC.

This chain's CDR3 is CASRLDKQYF. CDR3 in DNA: TGTGCCAGCAGACTAGACAAGCAGTACTTC. V usage is TRBV25-1 and J usage is TRBJ2-7; possibly TRBD2 for D (5 bases). CDR1 is MGHDK, CDR2 SYGVNS, per germline. The CDR3 sequence is 10 residues long. Trimming pared 6 bases from V and 8 bases from J, leaving 8 bases between.

The V call is TRBV6-5, the J call TRBJ1-2; a possible D gene is TRBD1 (5 bases). Trimming removed 0 bases at V and 2 bases at J, with 13 bases between. CDR3 length equals 16 residues. Germline CDR1 and CDR2: MNHEY and SVGAGI. The CDR3 region is CASSYSRFRVNYGYTF. In DNA, the CDR3 is TGTGCCAGCAGTTACTCGAGGTTCAGGGTGAACTATGGCTACACCTTC.

V is TRBV18 and J is TRBJ2-3; TRBD1 matches 7 bases. With 9 bases clipped from V and 6 bases from J, the junction kept 9 bases outside the gene matches. Germline CDR1 is KGHSH and CDR2 is LQKENI. The CDR3 is 13 residues long. The CDR3 is CASRGGRADTQYF. CDR3 DNA: TGTGCCAGTAGAGGGGGCCGGGCGGATACGCAGTATTTT.